This paragraph reports one TCR beta chain. The assay was immunoSEQ multiplex PCR, and TCRdb's table has in-frame clones only and misses some. The sample shows 39,000 or so clones, just over 90% of them seen only once. Per the germline V gene, CDR1 is SGHDT and CDR2 is YYEEEE. V lost 7 bases to trimming and J lost 5 bases, with 16 bases between them. The length of the CDR3 is 13 residues. This sample was included in a study of blood T cell repertoires in COVID-19. At the level of the study: The United States, Italy and Spain provided the acute and convalescent COVID-19 samples.

This receptor was obtained from a man aged 45-65 years with active COVID-19. The source material was peripheral blood. The chain carries TRBV5-6 and TRBJ2-7, with TRBD1 as a possible D gene (6 bases). The CDR3 sequence is CASVAQGWDEQYF. CDR3 in DNA: TGTGCCAGCGTTGCCCAGGGGTGGGACGAGCAGTACTTC.